The source of this T cell receptor beta chain is a study of control samples from healthy donors and cancer patients. TCRdb keeps only in-frame clones here, not all; method: immunoSEQ multiplex PCR. The repertoire holds tens of thousands of clones, with about 95% as singletons. The CDR3 covers 16 residues. V shed 3 bases and J 4 bases; nucleotides not matched to a gene: 10. Germline-derived CDR1 and CDR2 are LNHDA and SQIVND (reference sequence). The chain uses TRBV19 and TRBJ2-3, with 7 bases lining up with TRBD2. The receptor's source is a man aged 30-40 years in good health. Material for sequencing was blood. CDR3: CASSISRVGGADTQYF. CDR3 bases: TGTGCCAGTAGTATTTCCCGCGTGGGGGGGGCAGATACGCAGTATTTT.